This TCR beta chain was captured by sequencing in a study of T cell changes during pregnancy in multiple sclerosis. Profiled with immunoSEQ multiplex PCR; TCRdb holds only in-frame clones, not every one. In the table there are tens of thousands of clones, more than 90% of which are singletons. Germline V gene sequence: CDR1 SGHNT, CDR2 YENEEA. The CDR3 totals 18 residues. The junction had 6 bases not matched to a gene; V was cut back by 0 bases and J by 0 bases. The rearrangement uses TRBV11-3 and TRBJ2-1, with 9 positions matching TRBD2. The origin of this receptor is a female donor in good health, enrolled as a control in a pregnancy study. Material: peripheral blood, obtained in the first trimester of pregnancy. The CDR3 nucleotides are TGTGCCAGCAGCTTAGAGGAGCGGGAGGCCCTCTCCTACAATGAGCAGTTCTTC. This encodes CASSLEEREALSYNEQFF.